A single sample gave rise to the 17 T cell receptor beta chains below, sequenced in a study of T cells after yellow fever vaccination. TCRdb reprocessed the 5' RACE reads with MiXCR, giving one entry per CDR3 protein. The sample has under 200,000 distinct CDR3 sequences, less than 9% seen once; the top ten hold over 2%. Sequenced material: CD4+ T cells sorted from PBMCs, taken about 5 days after the first yellow fever vaccination. These receptors all come from a man between 18 and 29 years old who received the YFV17D yellow fever vaccine.

The CDR3 region has the DNA TGTGCAAGTCGCCAGGTGGGGTCACGTAATTCACCCCTCCACTTT. Its protein is CASRQVGSRNSPLHF. The V gene is TRBV12-2, the J gene TRBJ1-6. TRBV12-2 is annotated as a pseudogene. The CDR3 spans 15 residues.

This clonotype was picked up many times. This chain uses TRBV7-9 with TRBJ2-1; 8 nucleotides line up with TRBD2. V dropped 3 bases and J dropped 8; count of bases not matched to a gene: 3. This CDR3 is built from 13 residues. Germline lookup yields CDR1 SEHNR and CDR2 FQNEAQ (reference sequence). CDR3 loop: CASSFTGGDEQFF. CDR3 in DNA: TGTGCCAGCAGCTTCACCGGGGGGGATGAGCAGTTCTTC. The full variable domain, with the rest looked up from reference TRBV7-9 and TRBJ2-1, is DTGVSQNPRHKITKRGQNVTFRCDPISEHNRLYWYRQTLGQGPEFLTYFQNEAQLEKSRLLSDRFSAERPKGSFSTLEIQRTEQGDSAMYLCASSFTGGDEQFFGPGTRLTVL.

This clonotype was counted only a few times. The chain has TRBV20-1 and TRBJ1-1; D uncertain. This CDR3 contains 11 residues. V lost 3 bases and J 11 bases, leaving 13 bases between the germline ends. Germline V gene data show CDR1 as DFQATT and CDR2 as SNEGSKA (reference sequence). CDR3 sequence: CSASSEEWAFF. For the CDR3, the DNA is TGCAGTGCTAGTTCGGAGGAATGGGCTTTCTTT.

This clonotype was seen only a few times. As DNA, the CDR3 is TGTGCCAGCAGCCTACGATGGGGAGAGACCCAGTACTTC. It codes for CASSLRWGETQYF. The J gene is TRBJ2-5, the V gene TRBV11-2; no reliable D call. In germline, CDR1 is SGHAT, CDR2 FQNNGV. Trimming stripped 5 bases from V and 4 bases from J, with 11 bases between. The CDR3 contains 13 residues.

There are many counts of this clonotype. The V gene is TRBV18, the J gene TRBJ1-5; 8 positions match TRBD1. Germline V gene lookup returns CDR1 KGHSH and CDR2 LQKENI. Germline trimming cut 2 bases from V and 3 bases from J; bases unmatched to any gene: 6. This CDR3 is 16 amino acids long. CDR3 in amino acids: CASSPKGTGHNQPQHF. The CDR3 DNA follows: TGTGCCAGCTCACCAAAAGGGACAGGACACAATCAGCCCCAGCATTTT. Based on the CDR3 plus reference TRBV18 and TRBJ1-5, the full variable domain is NAGVMQNPRHLVRRRGQEARLRCSPMKGHSHVYWYRQLPEEGLKFMVYLQKENIIDESGMPKERFSAEFPKEGPSILRIQQVVRGDSAAYFCASSPKGTGHNQPQHFGDGTRLSIL.

In its sample, this clonotype was seen many times. V gene TRBV24-1 combines with J gene TRBJ2-7; possible D gene TRBD1, 6 bases. V was pared by 2 bases and J by 6 bases, with 16 bases between. This CDR3 spans 15 amino acids. CDR1 is KGHDR, CDR2 SFDVKD, per germline. The CDR3 reads CATSDSRDIRGEQYV. The DNA for the CDR3 is TGTGCCACCAGTGATTCCCGGGACATTCGAGGCGAGCAGTACGTC.

The rearrangement joins TRBV25-1 to TRBJ2-7; the match to TRBD1 covers 9 bases. V trimming: 6 bases; J trimming: 3 bases; junction bases outside the gene matches: 6. CDR3 length: 14 amino acids. The V gene's germline CDR1 is MGHDK and CDR2 SYGVNS. In DNA, the CDR3 is TGTGCCAGCAGCCTCCGGGACAGGGACTACGAGCAGTACTTC. This translates into CASSLRDRDYEQYF.

This clonotype was seen at least ten times. The chain has TRBV4-1 and TRBJ2-3, with D perhaps matching TRBD1 or TRBD2 (6 bases each). The germline V and J ends were trimmed by 0 bases and 9 bases, with 16 bases remaining between them. The CDR3 consists of 15 residues. Per the germline V gene, CDR1 is MGHRA and CDR2 is YSYEKL. DNA of the CDR3: TGCGCCAGCAGCCAAGAGGAAGGGGGGACTCGCACGCAGTATTTT. Its protein product is CASSQEEGGTRTQYF.

The DNA of the CDR3 is TGTGCCAGCAGTGAACCTTGGACAGCCGAAGAGACCCAGTACTTC. It specifies CASSEPWTAEETQYF. This sequence joins TRBV6-1 and TRBJ2-5; D perhaps matches TRBD1 (6 bases). The CDR3 is made up of 15 amino acids. Trimming stripped 2 bases from V and 3 bases from J, with 13 bases between. CDR1 MNHNS and CDR2 SASEGT come from the germline V gene.

In this sample, this clonotype turned up a few times. V and J are TRBV24-1 and TRBJ2-3; TRBD1 is a possible D gene (5 bases). The CDR3 consists of 21 residues. Germline V gene lookup returns CDR1 KGHDR and CDR2 SFDVKD. V lost 0 bases to trimming and J lost 2 bases, with 26 bases between them. CDR3 sequence: CATSDLLGPNEQTDSTDTQYF. The CDR3 DNA follows: TGTGCCACCAGTGATTTGCTTGGTCCCAATGAACAGACAGACTCCACAGATACGCAGTATTTT.

This clonotype was recorded at least ten times. The chain employs TRBV5-1 and TRBJ2-3, with 10 nucleotides matching TRBD2. V dropped 2 bases and J dropped 2; count of bases not matched to a gene: 2. The CDR3 covers 15 residues. Looked up from germline, CDR1 is SGHRS and CDR2 is YFSETQ. In DNA, the CDR3 is TGCGCCAGCAGCTTTAGCGGGGGGACCACAGATACGCAGTATTTT. Its protein product is CASSFSGGTTDTQYF.

Many counts were recorded for this clonotype. The V and J genes are TRBV5-1 and TRBJ2-5; 8 bases are shared with TRBD2. The CDR3 spans 13 residues. The V segment lost 6 bases and the J segment 5 bases; nucleotides outside the gene matches: 6. Germline V gene lookup returns CDR1 SGHRS and CDR2 YFSETQ. CDR3 nucleotide sequence: TGCGCCAGCATTCCTAGCGGGTCGGAGACCCAGTACTTC. It is translated as CASIPSGSETQYF.

The CDR3: CASSVRPGPTTEAFF. Written as DNA, the CDR3 is TGCGCCAGCAGCGTTCGACCGGGACCGACCACTGAAGCTTTCTTT. This chain joins TRBV5-1 and TRBJ1-1, with D tentatively TRBD1 (5 bases). The CDR3 is 15 amino acids. Germline V CDR1 and CDR2: SGHRS, YFSETQ. Trimming removed 4 bases at V and 4 bases at J, with 17 bases between. Full variable domain (missing parts from reference TRBV5-1 and TRBJ1-1): KAGVTQTPRYLIKTRGQQVTLSCSPISGHRSVSWYQQTPGQGLQFLFEYFSETQRNKGNFPGRFSGRQFSNSRSEMNVSTLELGDSALYLCASSVRPGPTTEAFFGQGTRLTVV.

The sample holds a few counts of this clonotype. The genes are TRBV6-5 and TRBJ1-5, with TRBD1 as a possible D gene (5 bases). From germline, CDR1 is MNHEY and CDR2 SVGAGI. V was shortened by 5 bases and J by 3 bases, with 14 bases between the two germline ends. The CDR3 loop spans 15 amino acids. This CDR3 reads CASSRSRGLNQPQHF. Here the CDR3 DNA reads TGTGCCAGCAGTCGATCCCGGGGCCTCAATCAGCCCCAGCATTTT.

This clonotype was seen repeatedly, ten times or more. The chain joins TRBV7-2 to TRBJ2-7; 11 bases are shared with TRBD2. CDR1 and CDR2 from the germline V gene are SGHTA and FQGNSA. V dropped 4 bases and J dropped 5; count of bases not matched to a gene: 7. This CDR3 has 15 amino acids. In DNA, the CDR3 is TGTGCCAGCAGCTCCCGTCGACTAGCGGGGAACGAGCAGTACTTC. It yields the protein CASSSRRLAGNEQYF.

This clonotype was seen repeatedly, ten times or more. The V call is TRBV5-1, the J call TRBJ1-5; D call uncertain. CDR1 SGHRS and CDR2 YFSETQ come from the germline V gene. This CDR3 contains 15 residues. Trimming removed 1 base at V and 8 bases at J, with 16 bases between. As DNA, the CDR3 is TGCGCCAGCAGCTTGACCAGCAGGCTCCTTGAGCCCCAGCATTTT. This gives the protein CASSLTSRLLEPQHF.

This clonotype came up many times. The chain uses TRBV11-2 and TRBJ2-3, with a tentative D call TRBD2 (6 bases). Per germline, CDR1 SGHAT and CDR2 FQNNGV. This CDR3 is built from 15 residues. V shed 1 base and J shed 1 base, with 9 bases lying between them. The CDR3 is CASSLVGGGTDTQYF. DNA for the CDR3: TGTGCCAGCAGCTTAGTCGGCGGGGGCACAGATACGCAGTATTTT.